The entry below describes one T cell receptor beta chain. Profiling relied on immunoSEQ multiplex PCR, and the TCRdb table lists in-frame clones only, not all of them. The sample lists some 240,000 clones; approximately 78% were seen once. These data come from a study of blood T cell repertoires in COVID-19. V shed 5 bases and J 0 bases; nucleotides not matched to a gene: 9. There are 16 residues in the CDR3. Germline V gene sequence: CDR1 MRHNA, CDR2 SNTAGT. The sample was peripheral blood. The receptor comes from a woman aged 60-70 years with active or convalescent COVID-19. The chain employs TRBV6-4 and TRBJ1-2, with 7 nucleotides matching TRBD1. CDR3 DNA: TGTGCCAGCAGTTCGAGGAGGGGGCACGCTAACTATGGCTACACCTTC. Amino acid sequence: CASSSRRGHANYGYTF.